This T cell receptor (beta chain) came from a study of T cells in Graves' hyperthyroidism and ophthalmopathy. The investigators amplified TCR beta CDR3 regions from RNA transcripts. Initially, a first-round RT-PCR of the TCR CDR3 employed the HTBI primer set. MiXCR, run by TCRdb on the multiplex PCR reads, gives a single entry per CDR3 protein. The data show a few hundred thousand distinct CDR3 sequences, about an eighth seen once. This clonotype was seen many times. The CDR3 spans 16 residues. V was clipped by 0 bases and J by 3 bases; unmatched bases: 6. Per the germline V gene, CDR1 is DFQATT and CDR2 is SNEGSKA (reference sequence).

The rearrangement uses TRBV20-1 and TRBJ2-1, with 9 bases that match TRBD2. Sequencing input: blood. The source is a woman between 35 and 50 years old with Graves' ophthalmopathy. The CDR3 nucleotides read TGCAGTGCTAGAGATGGCGGGAGGGCGGACTACAATGAGCAGTTCTTC. It translates to CSARDGGRADYNEQFF.